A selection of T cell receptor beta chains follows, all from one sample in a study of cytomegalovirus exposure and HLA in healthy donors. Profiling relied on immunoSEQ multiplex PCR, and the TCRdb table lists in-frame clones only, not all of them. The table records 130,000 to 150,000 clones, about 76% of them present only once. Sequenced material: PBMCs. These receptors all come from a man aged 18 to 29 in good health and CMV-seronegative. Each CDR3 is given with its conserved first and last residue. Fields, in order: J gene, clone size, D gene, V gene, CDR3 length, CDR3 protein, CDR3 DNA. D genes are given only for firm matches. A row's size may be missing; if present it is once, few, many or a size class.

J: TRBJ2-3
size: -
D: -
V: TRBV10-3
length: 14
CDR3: CAISDGRGIDTQYF
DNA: TGTGCCATCAGTGATGGCAGGGGCATAGATACGCAGTATTTT

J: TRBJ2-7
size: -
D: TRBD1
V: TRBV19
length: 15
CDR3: CASTPGQGTPNEQYF
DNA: TGTGCCAGTACCCCGGGACAGGGGACCCCTAACGAGCAGTACTTC

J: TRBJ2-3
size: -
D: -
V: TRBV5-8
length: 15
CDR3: CASSYRVEGTDTQYF
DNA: TGTGCCAGCAGCTATCGGGTCGAGGGCACAGATACGCAGTATTTT

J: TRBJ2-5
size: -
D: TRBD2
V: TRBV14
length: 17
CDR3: CASSQELKRGGKETQYF
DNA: TGTGCCAGCAGCCAAGAATTAAAGCGGGGGGGCAAAGAGACCCAGTACTTC

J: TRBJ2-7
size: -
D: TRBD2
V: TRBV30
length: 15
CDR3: CAWRPGLAGGYEQYF
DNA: TGTGCCTGGAGGCCCGGACTAGCGGGGGGCTACGAGCAGTACTTC

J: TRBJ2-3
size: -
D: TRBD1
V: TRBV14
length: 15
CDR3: CASSRQTGGTDTQYF
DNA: TGTGCCAGCAGCCGCCAGACAGGGGGAACAGATACGCAGTATTTT

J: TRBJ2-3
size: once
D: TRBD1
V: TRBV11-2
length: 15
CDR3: CASSYNRGTTDTQYF
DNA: TGTGCCAGCAGCTACAACAGGGGGACCACAGATACGCAGTATTTT

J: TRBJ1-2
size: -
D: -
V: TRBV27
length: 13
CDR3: CASGHTLNYGYTF
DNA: TGTGCCAGCGGCCATACACTAAACTATGGCTACACCTTC

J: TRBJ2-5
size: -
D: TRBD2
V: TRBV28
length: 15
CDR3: CASSPGTNPAETQYF
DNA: TGTGCCAGCAGTCCCGGGACTAATCCGGCTGAGACCCAGTACTTC

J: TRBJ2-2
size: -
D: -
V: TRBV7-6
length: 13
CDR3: CASGATNTGELFF
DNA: TGTGCCAGCGGGGCTACGAACACCGGGGAGCTGTTTTTT

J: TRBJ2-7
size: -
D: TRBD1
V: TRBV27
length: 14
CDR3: CASSLHRGFYEQYF
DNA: TGTGCCAGCAGTTTACACAGGGGGTTCTACGAGCAGTACTTC

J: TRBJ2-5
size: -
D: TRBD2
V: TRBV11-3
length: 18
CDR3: CASSLDLDGLAGIETQYF
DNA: TGTGCCAGCAGCTTAGACCTAGACGGGCTAGCGGGGATAGAGACCCAGTACTTC

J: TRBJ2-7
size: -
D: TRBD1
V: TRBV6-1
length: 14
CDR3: CASQSLGQMYEQYF
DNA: TGTGCCAGCCAAAGTTTGGGACAGATGTACGAGCAGTACTTC

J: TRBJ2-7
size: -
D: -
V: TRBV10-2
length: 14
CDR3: CASSPMDRAYEQYF
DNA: TGCGCCAGCAGCCCCATGGACAGAGCCTACGAGCAGTACTTC

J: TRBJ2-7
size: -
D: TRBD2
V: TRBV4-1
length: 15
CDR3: CASSQDGGRDYEQYF
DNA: TGCGCCAGCAGCCAAGATGGAGGGAGGGACTACGAGCAGTACTTC

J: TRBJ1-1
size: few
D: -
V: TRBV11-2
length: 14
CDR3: CASSQHPMNTEAFF
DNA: TGTGCCAGCAGCCAACACCCCATGAACACTGAAGCTTTCTTT